This entry lists 9 T cell receptor beta chains sequenced from one sample in a study of cytomegalovirus exposure and HLA in healthy donors. In the PCR, 60 Vbeta and 13 Jbeta primers were used. Measured with immunoSEQ multiplex PCR; TCRdb has only the in-frame clones, and not every one. The sample lists around 150,000 clones, approximately 71% occurring once. The sample comprised PBMCs. These receptor sequences come from a woman aged 18 to 35 in good health and CMV-seropositive.

V gene TRBV2 combines with J gene TRBJ2-7; 12 bases line up with TRBD2. The CDR3 is 14 residues long. V lost 5 bases, J lost 3 bases, and 2 bases stayed unmatched. Germline CDR1 reads SNHLY; CDR2 reads FYNNEI. CDR3 loop: CASSRTSGNYEQYF. In nucleotides, the CDR3 is TGTGCCAGCAGTCGGACTAGCGGGAACTACGAGCAGTACTTC.

This clone was detected a few times. The chain links TRBV6-5 to TRBJ1-1; D gene ambiguous. CDR1 is MNHEY and CDR2 is SVGAGI in the germline V gene. CDR3 length: 15 amino acids. Trimming removed 8 bases at V and 9 bases at J, with 25 bases between. The CDR3, as DNA: TGTGCCAGCGGATCTTTGAGACACCTTTCATTGCAAGCTTTCTTT. Protein sequence: CASGSLRHLSLQAFF.

This clone has more than one count but fewer than ten. The chain uses TRBV19 and TRBJ2-6; a weak D match, TRBD2 (6 bases). The germline CDR1 and CDR2 sequences are LNHDA and SQIVND (reference sequence). Trimming pared 5 bases from V and 0 bases from J, leaving 26 bases between. CDR3 size: 21 residues. CDR3 amino acids: CASSGGTSFSDFRSGANVLTF. The CDR3 DNA sequence: TGTGCCAGTAGTGGAGGGACCTCTTTCTCCGATTTCCGCTCTGGGGCCAACGTCCTGACTTTC. Variable domain in full (rest from reference TRBV19 and TRBJ2-6): DGGITQSPKYLFRKEGQNVTLSCEQNLNHDAMYWYRQDPGQGLRLIYYSQIVNDFQKGDIAEGYSVSREKKESFPLTVTSAQKNPTAFYLCASSGGTSFSDFRSGANVLTFGAGSRLTVL.

This clone has just a few counts. The chain links TRBV7-3 to TRBJ2-1; D is possibly TRBD2 (7 bases). V lost 4 bases to trimming and J lost 6 bases, with 13 bases between them. CDR3 length: 14 residues. The germline CDR1 and CDR2 sequences are SGHTA and FQGTGA. CDR3 amino acids: CASSSAGALNEQFF. DNA of the CDR3: TGTGCCAGCAGCTCGGCGGGGGCCCTCAATGAGCAGTTCTTC.

The chain couples TRBV10-2 to TRBJ2-1, with 11 bases matching TRBD2. V gave up 4 bases and J gave up 5 bases; unmatched junction bases: 7. The CDR3 consists of 16 residues. CDR1 is WSHSY, CDR2 SAAADI, per germline. The CDR3 here is CASSAQGLAGNNEQFF. CDR3 bases: TGCGCCAGCAGTGCCCAAGGACTAGCGGGCAACAATGAGCAGTTCTTC.

This chain joins TRBV28 and TRBJ2-7, with D tentatively TRBD1 (6 bases). The CDR3 contains 17 residues. Per germline, CDR1 MDHEN and CDR2 SYDVKM. The V and J ends lost 4 bases and 3 bases respectively, with 22 bases between them. CDR3 in amino acids: CASSSFKRRQENYEQYF. CDR3 bases: TGTGCCAGCAGTTCATTTAAACGGCGACAGGAGAACTACGAGCAGTACTTC.

For this clone: A junction boundary mismatches the germline segment, possibly from a read error. The chain joins TRBV6-1 to TRBJ1-5; D may be TRBD1 (5 bases). The CDR3 totals 15 residues. Germline CDR1 MNHNS, CDR2 SASEGT. The chain's CDR3 is CASSEGWGGNQPQHF. CDR3 nucleotide sequence: TGTGCCAGCAGCGAAGGATGGGGGGGCAATCAGCCCCAGCATTTT.

The V and J genes are TRBV20-1 and TRBJ2-7; D unresolved. The CDR3 runs 11 residues. The germline gives CDR1 DFQATT, CDR2 SNEGSKA (reference sequence). Trimming took 3 bases from V and 6 from J, leaving 9 bases between them. CDR3 residues: CSASAYFEQYF. The CDR3 DNA is TGCAGTGCTAGCGCCTACTTCGAGCAGTACTTC.

The CDR3 bases are TGTGCCAGCAGCGTAGTAGGGACAGGCCTGGAAGAGACCCAGTACTTC. It yields the protein CASSVVGTGLEETQYF. V gene TRBV9 combines with J gene TRBJ2-5; 8 positions agree with TRBD1. The CDR3 has 16 residues. Germline lookup yields CDR1 SGDLS and CDR2 YYNGEE. V lost 0 bases and J lost 3; bases outside the gene matches: 7.